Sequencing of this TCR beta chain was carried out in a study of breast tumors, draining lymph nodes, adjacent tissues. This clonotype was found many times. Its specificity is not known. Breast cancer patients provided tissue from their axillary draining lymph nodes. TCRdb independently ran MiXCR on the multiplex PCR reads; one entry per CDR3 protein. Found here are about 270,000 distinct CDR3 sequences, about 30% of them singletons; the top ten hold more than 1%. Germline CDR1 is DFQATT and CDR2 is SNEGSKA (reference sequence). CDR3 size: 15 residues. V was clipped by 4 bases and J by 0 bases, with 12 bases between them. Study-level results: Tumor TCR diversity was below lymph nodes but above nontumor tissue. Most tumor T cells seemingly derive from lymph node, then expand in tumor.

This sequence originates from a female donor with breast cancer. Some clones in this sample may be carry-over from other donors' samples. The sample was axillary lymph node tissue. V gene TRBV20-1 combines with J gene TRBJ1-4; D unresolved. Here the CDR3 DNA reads TGCAGTGCTACTACCGGACGGGCAACTAATGAAAAACTGTTTTTT. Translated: CSATTGRATNEKLFF.